This TCR beta chain was identified in a study of cytomegalovirus exposure and HLA in healthy donors. Study summary: Across roughly 400 genotyped donors, roughly 85% landed in the Caucasian-associated ancestry cluster.

The study ran its PCR with 60 Vbeta and 13 Jbeta primers. Assay: immunoSEQ multiplex PCR; the TCRdb copy retains only in-frame clones and omits some. Of around 210,000 clones detected, around 79% appear once; the ten largest clones hold around 0.42%. Regarding the study as a whole: Clonal expansion was found to be greater in HLA-associated TCR beta chains than in equally common others in a later analysis. Later on, analysis showed that most CMV-associated TCR beta chains appeared to be HLA-restricted. Association of a missense DCLRE1C variant with TCR beta V- and J-gene trimming was reported in a later analysis.

Concerning this clone: The antigen remains unidentified.

Trimming cost V 2 bases and J 11 bases, with 16 bases left between them. Germline V gives CDR1 MDHEN, CDR2 SYDVKM. This CDR3 comprises 14 residues. The sequenced sample was PBMCs. The TCR comes from a male donor in good health and CMV-seropositive. The J gene is TRBJ1-5, the V gene TRBV28; D remains ambiguous. The CDR3 reads CASSLGGIGVTQHF. CDR3 DNA sequence: TGTGCCAGCAGTTTAGGCGGGATAGGAGTGACCCAGCATTTT. The full variable domain, completed using reference TRBV28 and TRBJ1-5, is DVKVTQSSRYLVKRTGEKVFLECVQDMDHENMFWYRQDPGLGLRLIYFSYDVKMKEKGDIPEGYSVSREKKERFSLILESASTNQTSMYLCASSLGGIGVTQHFGDGTRLSIL.